What follows are 11 T cell receptor beta chains derived from one specimen sequenced in a study of shared clonotypes between healthy human individuals. The naive CD8 subset, CD45RO-negative cells positively selected for CCR7, excluded terminally differentiated effector memory CD45RA+ cells. Assay: immunoSEQ multiplex PCR; the TCRdb copy retains only in-frame clones and omits some. The sample lists some 2,100,000 clones, approximately 94% occurring once. The specimen was naive CD8+ T cells from PBMCs. These receptors all come from a young man in good health. Some clones in this sample may be carry-over from other donors' samples.

The CDR3 spells CASSKLAGSETEQYF. The CDR3 nucleotides are TGCGCCAGCAGCAAACTAGCGGGAAGTGAAACCGAGCAGTACTTC. This chain links TRBV5-1 with TRBJ2-7, with 10 bases fitting TRBD2. Germline loops: CDR1 SGHRS, CDR2 YFSETQ. J gave up 6 bases and V 4 bases, and 10 bases lay outside the gene matches. The length of the CDR3 is 15 residues.

The gene calls are TRBV11-2 and TRBJ2-5; D ambiguous. This CDR3 comprises 15 residues. V lost 1 base and J lost 2, with 11 bases in between. CDR1 and CDR2 from the germline V gene are SGHAT and FQNNGV. The CDR3, as DNA: TGTGCCAGCAGCTTAGGAACCGGGCCGCAAGAGACCCAGTACTTC. Protein sequence: CASSLGTGPQETQYF.

The chain employs TRBV11-2 and TRBJ2-5; D perhaps matches TRBD1 (5 bases). Germline assignment: CDR1 SGHAT and CDR2 FQNNGV. This CDR3 is built from 14 residues. The V end lost 5 bases, the J end lost 5 bases, and 15 bases lay between the germline ends. The CDR3 sequence is CASSLIRAAETQYF. DNA for the CDR3: TGTGCCAGCAGCCTAATCAGGGCGGCGGAGACCCAGTACTTC.

This clone was counted a single time. V and J are TRBV29-1 and TRBJ1-1; D is undetermined. V gave up 0 bases and J gave up 1 base, with 6 bases separating them. Germline CDR1 and CDR2: SQVTM and ANQGSEA. The CDR3 totals 13 residues. Here the CDR3 DNA reads TGCAGCGTTGAAGACCTGGGGAACACTGAAGCTTTCTTT. Its translation is CSVEDLGNTEAFF. Drawing the rest from reference TRBV29-1 and TRBJ1-1, the complete variable domain is SAVISQKPSRDICQRGTSLTIQCQVDSQVTMMFWYRQQPGQSLTLIATANQGSEATYESGFVIDKFPISRPNLTFSTLTVSNMSPEDSSIYLCSVEDLGNTEAFFGQGTRLTVV.

The chain links TRBV9 to TRBJ1-2; tentatively, D is TRBD1 (5 bases). Trimming removed 3 bases at V and 4 bases at J, with 16 bases between. The CDR3 contains 15 residues. CDR1 is SGDLS and CDR2 is YYNGEE in the germline V gene. This CDR3 is CASSEEGSGAYGYTF. CDR3 DNA: TGTGCCAGCAGCGAGGAAGGGTCCGGGGCCTATGGCTACACCTTC.

The chain links TRBV7-9 to TRBJ1-6; maybe TRBD1 (6 bases). The CDR3 has 15 amino acids. Trimming removed 5 bases from V and 8 bases from J, with 16 bases in between. The V gene's germline CDR1 is SEHNR and CDR2 FQNEAQ (reference sequence). This CDR3 is CASSPAGTKHSPLHF. In DNA form, the CDR3 reads TGTGCCAGCAGCCCGGCCGGGACAAAGCATTCACCCCTCCACTTT.

V and J are TRBV5-4 and TRBJ1-4; possible D gene TRBD1, 5 bases. The germline gives CDR1 SGHNT, CDR2 YYREEE (reference sequence). Between the trimmed V and J ends, which lost 4 bases and 2 bases, there was a span of 15 bases. The CDR3 is 16 amino acids. CDR3: CASSPTRPGTNEKLFF. CDR3 DNA sequence: TGTGCCAGCAGCCCTACACGGCCAGGGACTAATGAAAAACTGTTTTTT.

CDR3: CATSRDGGEAKNIQYF. The CDR3 DNA follows: TGTGCCACCAGCAGAGATGGGGGCGAGGCCAAAAACATTCAGTACTTC. J is TRBJ2-4 and V is TRBV15, with D possibly matching TRBD1 (6 bases). V lost 0 bases and J 1 base, leaving 10 bases between the germline ends. CDR1 LNHNV and CDR2 YYDKDF come from the germline V gene (reference sequence). This CDR3 has 16 amino acids.

The chain employs TRBV4-3 and TRBJ2-7; D unresolved. V shed 0 bases and J shed 0 bases, with 12 bases lying between them. This CDR3 spans 16 amino acids. Looked up from germline, CDR1 is LGHNA and CDR2 is YSLEER. The CDR3 loop is CASSQETRTSSYEQYF. The CDR3 region has the DNA TGCGCCAGCAGCCAAGAGACCAGGACGAGCTCCTACGAGCAGTACTTC.

The chain uses TRBV10-2 and TRBJ2-1; 9 bases agree with TRBD2. The V and J ends lost 0 bases and 0 bases, in that order; junction bases with no gene match: 6. This CDR3 spans 18 amino acids. The germline V gene encodes CDR1 WSHSY and CDR2 SAAADI. DNA of the CDR3: TGCGCCAGCAGTGAGTCCCTAGCGGGGAAGGGCTCCTACAATGAGCAGTTCTTC. This encodes CASSESLAGKGSYNEQFF.

This chain connects TRBV5-1 to TRBJ1-1; TRBD1 is a possible D gene (6 bases). Germline lookup yields CDR1 SGHRS and CDR2 YFSETQ. Trimming stripped 0 bases from V and 1 base from J, with 10 bases between. This CDR3 has 15 amino acids. CDR3 in amino acids: CASSLDQGTNTEAFF. The CDR3 DNA reads as TGCGCCAGCAGCTTGGATCAGGGGACGAACACTGAAGCTTTCTTT.